Below, 20 T cell receptor beta chains from the same sample are listed, as sequenced in a study of blood T cell repertoires in COVID-19. The repertoire was sequenced with immunoSEQ multiplex PCR; TCRdb's copy has only in-frame clones and lacks some. This table holds approximately 300,000 clones, about 92% found once. The sample taken for sequencing was PBMCs or T cells enriched from blood (not recorded which). These receptors all come from a woman aged 30 to 39 who had recovered from COVID-19.

V usage is TRBV5-4 and J usage is TRBJ1-2, with 7 bases matching TRBD1. The J segment lost 7 bases and the V segment lost 4 bases, leaving 10 bases of the junction unmatched. This CDR3 spans 14 amino acids. The germline gives CDR1 SGHNT, CDR2 YYREEE (reference sequence). The CDR3 here is CASSPTTGKGGYTF. The CDR3 DNA follows: TGTGCCAGCAGCCCCACGACAGGGAAGGGTGGCTACACCTTC.

The rearrangement joins TRBV27 to TRBJ2-2; possible D gene TRBD1, 6 bases. CDR1 is MNHEY, CDR2 SMNVEV, per germline (reference sequence). Deletions cut 6 bases from V and 0 bases from J, with 8 bases between. CDR3 length equals 14 residues. The CDR3 nucleotides are TGTGCCAGCAGGGACAGTACGAACACCGGGGAGCTGTTTTTT. This gives the protein CASRDSTNTGELFF.

This chain links TRBV7-2 with TRBJ1-2; D remains unclear. Germline CDR1 is SGHTA and CDR2 is FQGNSA. The CDR3 has 14 residues. V shed 5 bases and J shed 5 bases, with 15 bases lying between them. CDR3 in amino acids: CASSDAPQTYGYTF. The DNA for the CDR3 is TGTGCCAGCAGCGACGCTCCACAGACATATGGCTACACCTTC.

V gene TRBV6-5 combines with J gene TRBJ1-1, with D perhaps matching TRBD1 (5 bases). The germline V gene encodes CDR1 MNHEY and CDR2 SVGAGI. V was shortened by 7 bases and J by 3 bases, with 12 bases between the two germline ends. CDR3 size: 13 residues. The CDR3 here is CASKLQGDTEAFF. The CDR3 bases are TGTGCCAGCAAACTTCAAGGGGACACTGAAGCTTTCTTT.

This chain uses TRBV18 with TRBJ1-2; TRBD1 agrees at 7 bases. This CDR3 comprises 18 residues. Germline values: CDR1 KGHSH, CDR2 LQKENI. J was trimmed by 0 bases and V by 0 bases; bases with no gene match: 10. This chain's CDR3 is CASSPPARQGEANYGYTF. For the CDR3, the DNA is TGTGCCAGCTCACCACCGGCGCGACAGGGAGAGGCTAACTATGGCTACACCTTC.

The chain employs TRBV28 and TRBJ2-5; 9 positions match TRBD2. Germline lookup yields CDR1 MDHEN and CDR2 SYDVKM. CDR3 length: 17 amino acids. The V and J ends lost 5 bases and 5 bases, in that order; junction bases with no gene match: 15. The CDR3 region has the DNA TGTGCCAGCAGTCCTTCCGGGGAGCGGGAGGATTGGGAGACCCAGTACTTC. Protein sequence: CASSPSGEREDWETQYF.

This chain joins TRBV27 and TRBJ2-5; D may be TRBD2 (6 bases). The ends were cut back, 4 bases at V and 2 bases at J, with 8 bases in the middle. This CDR3 comprises 13 residues. CDR1 is MNHEY and CDR2 is SMNVEV in the germline V gene (reference sequence). The CDR3 sequence: CASSYGGQETQYF. Written as DNA, the CDR3 is TGTGCCAGCAGTTACGGGGGACAAGAGACCCAGTACTTC.

This clone has only one observation. The gene calls are TRBV5-1 and TRBJ2-7; tentative D call: TRBD1 (6 bases). Trimming took 4 bases from V and 5 from J, leaving 16 bases between them. The length of the CDR3 is 14 residues. Per the germline V gene, CDR1 is SGHRS and CDR2 is YFSETQ. For the CDR3, the DNA is TGCGCCAGCAGCCTGGGCCTTGGGGGCGACGAGCAGTACTTC. Its translation is CASSLGLGGDEQYF. The variable domain in full, with the rest retrieved from reference TRBV5-1 and TRBJ2-7, is KAGVTQTPRYLIKTRGQQVTLSCSPISGHRSVSWYQQTPGQGLQFLFEYFSETQRNKGNFPGRFSGRQFSNSRSEMNVSTLELGDSALYLCASSLGLGGDEQYFGPGTRLTVT.

The CDR3 DNA reads TGTGCCTGGAGTAGGCAGACTAGCGGGGGCACAGATACGCAGTATTTT. This translates into CAWSRQTSGGTDTQYF. The chain couples TRBV30 to TRBJ2-3; 11 bases align to TRBD2. V lost 2 bases, J lost 1 base, and 5 bases stayed unmatched. The CDR3 has 16 residues. Looked up from germline, CDR1 is GTSNPN and CDR2 is SVGIG (reference sequence).

The chain couples TRBV2 to TRBJ1-5; 8 bases are shared with TRBD1. From germline, CDR1 is SNHLY and CDR2 FYNNEI. The CDR3 is 15 residues long. The junction had 4 bases not matched to a gene; V was cut back by 6 bases and J by 0 bases. CDR3 in amino acids: CASRLDRVSNQPQHF. The CDR3 DNA reads as TGTGCCAGCAGGCTGGACAGGGTTAGCAATCAGCCCCAGCATTTT.

In this sample, this clone turned up a few times. This chain connects TRBV28 to TRBJ2-1; 8 bases agree with TRBD2. The CDR3 consists of 16 residues. V gave up 7 bases and J gave up 0 bases; unmatched junction bases: 8. CDR1 MDHEN and CDR2 SYDVKM come from the germline V gene. CDR3 in amino acids: CASNSGGAGSYNEQFF. The CDR3 DNA is TGTGCCAGCAATTCGGGGGGGGCCGGCTCCTACAATGAGCAGTTCTTC. Filled out from reference TRBV28 and TRBJ2-1, the complete variable domain reads DVKVTQSSRYLVKRTGEKVFLECVQDMDHENMFWYRQDPGLGLRLIYFSYDVKMKEKGDIPEGYSVSREKKERFSLILESASTNQTSMYLCASNSGGAGSYNEQFFGPGTRLTVL.

The chain has TRBV7-9 and TRBJ2-7; tentative D call: TRBD1 (6 bases). The length of the CDR3 is 15 residues. V lost 5 bases, J lost 5 bases, and 19 bases lay in between. Germline-derived CDR1 and CDR2 are SEHNR and FQNEAQ (reference sequence). As DNA, the CDR3 is TGTGCCAGCAGCCGAAAATCAGGGGTAGGGGACGAGCAGTACTTC. Protein sequence: CASSRKSGVGDEQYF.

The V gene is TRBV6-6, the J gene TRBJ1-3; TRBD1 matches at 7 bases. The germline V gene encodes CDR1 MNHNY and CDR2 SVGAGI (reference sequence). The ends lost 5 bases at V and 1 base at J; junction bases unmatched: 5. CDR3 length: 15 amino acids. CDR3 region: CASSRQGLSGNTIYF. Here the CDR3 DNA reads TGTGCCAGCAGTCGACAGGGCTTATCTGGAAACACCATATATTTT.

The chain links TRBV1 to TRBJ2-1; the table's TRBD1 call for D was not verified on the DNA. TRBV1 has pseudogene status. The CDR3 extends over 11 amino acids. In DNA form, the CDR3 reads TGCACCAGCAGCCGGGCGTCTGAGCAGTTCTTC. Its translation: CTSSRASEQFF.

The V and J genes are TRBV6-5 and TRBJ2-1; TRBD2 agrees at 11 bases. CDR3 length equals 16 residues. Germline V gene data show CDR1 as MNHEY and CDR2 as SVGAGI. The J segment lost 3 bases and the V segment lost 0 bases, leaving 1 base of the junction unmatched. In DNA, the CDR3 is TGTGCCAGCAGTTACTCGGGGACTAGCGGCTACAATGAGCAGTTCTTC. Its protein product is CASSYSGTSGYNEQFF.

V gene TRBV28 combines with J gene TRBJ1-2; tentative D call: TRBD1 (5 bases). The length of the CDR3 is 14 residues. V gave up 2 bases and J gave up 1 base, with 8 bases separating them. Germline V lookup: CDR1 MDHEN, CDR2 SYDVKM. CDR3 nucleotide sequence: TGTGCCAGCAGTTTAGGGGCGGTTAACTATGGCTACACCTTC. It specifies CASSLGAVNYGYTF.

The chain couples TRBV7-2 to TRBJ2-7, with D possibly matching TRBD2 (7 bases). The CDR3 is 15 residues long. Germline assignment: CDR1 SGHTA and CDR2 FQGNSA. V was shortened by 5 bases and J by 4 bases, with 18 bases between the two germline ends. CDR3: CASSPSGGGGYEQYF. In DNA, the CDR3 is TGTGCCAGCAGCCCGTCTGGAGGGGGGGGGTACGAGCAGTACTTC.

The J gene is TRBJ2-1, the V gene TRBV19; a possible D gene is TRBD1 (6 bases). This CDR3 contains 16 residues. From germline, CDR1 is LNHDA and CDR2 SQIVND (reference sequence). Trimming pared 6 bases from V and 3 bases from J, leaving 18 bases between. This CDR3 reads CASRNSGTSLYNEQFF. DNA for the CDR3: TGTGCCAGTAGGAACTCTGGGACAAGCCTCTACAATGAGCAGTTCTTC.

This clone has just one count. V and J are TRBV9 and TRBJ1-3; D uncertain. The CDR3 spans 12 residues. CDR1 and CDR2 (germline): SGDLS, YYNGEE. The V gene lost 7 bases and the J gene lost 1 base, with 6 bases spanning the gap. In DNA, the CDR3 is TGTGCCAGCGGGAGATCTGGAAACACCATATATTTT. Residues: CASGRSGNTIYF.

This clone has just one count. The CDR3 nucleotides read TGTGCCAGCAGTGCAACAGGGGGTGGGTACGGGGAGCTGTTTTTT. Protein sequence: CASSATGGGYGELFF. The V and J genes are TRBV27 and TRBJ2-2; 8 nucleotides align to TRBD1. The CDR3 totals 15 residues. The junction had 9 bases not matched to a gene; V was cut back by 5 bases and J by 7 bases. Looked up from germline, CDR1 is MNHEY and CDR2 is SMNVEV (reference sequence).